The source of this TCR beta chain is a study of blood T cells in healthy people across ages. Findings and limits, study-wide: Among long-lived donors, naive CD4+ cells were more numerous and diversity higher than in aged donors.

This CDR3 is 13 amino acids long. Trimming took off 7 bases at V and 7 bases at J, with 11 bases between the two ends. Germline V gives CDR1 MDHEN, CDR2 SYDVKM. Then a second PCR, running roughly 7 to 11 cycles, was carried out with a sample-barcoded 5' primer and a J-beta primer mix. TCRdb itself ran the 5' RACE reads through MiXCR, one entry per CDR3 protein. The sample holds about 1.8 million distinct CDR3 sequences, about 50% seen once. Comment on this clonotype: As yet, its antigen is unknown.

This chain uses TRBV28 with TRBJ1-6; no definite D call. This TCR was recovered from a woman aged 40 to 55 in good health. Sequences were obtained from blood. The CDR3 DNA is TGTGCCAGCACCTCCGAAGGGAATTCACCCCTCCACTTT. Translation gives CASTSEGNSPLHF. Filled out from reference TRBV28 and TRBJ1-6, the complete variable domain reads DVKVTQSSRYLVKRTGEKVFLECVQDMDHENMFWYRQDPGLGLRLIYFSYDVKMKEKGDIPEGYSVSREKKERFSLILESASTNQTSMYLCASTSEGNSPLHFGNGTRLTVT.